These T cell receptor beta chains were read from a single sample in a study of cytomegalovirus exposure and HLA in healthy donors. Data came from immunoSEQ multiplex PCR; TCRdb stores just in-frame clones and leaves some out. This sample has about 130,000 clones, with 83% found just once. Source material: PBMCs. The source of these receptors is a woman aged 40 to 55 in good health and CMV-seropositive. Both conserved end residues are part of each CDR3. D genes are given only for firm matches. A row's size may be missing; if present it is once, few, many or a size class.

NA	TRBJ2-7	15	TRBV6-5	TRBD1	CASSWGQGSSYEQYF	TGTGCCAGCAGTTGGGGACAGGGGAGCTCCTACGAGCAGTACTTC
NA	TRBJ1-2	13	TRBV9	NA	CASSRDEVLGYTF	TGTGCCAGCAGCCGCGATGAGGTGCTTGGCTACACCTTC
few	TRBJ2-7	16	TRBV4-3	TRBD2	CASSQVHRGLAGEQYF	TGCGCCAGCAGCCAAGTCCATCGGGGACTAGCGGGCGAGCAGTACTTC
few	TRBJ1-1	13	TRBV29-1	NA	CSHLPQVPAEAFF	TGCAGCCATCTTCCCCAAGTTCCGGCTGAAGCTTTCTTT
few	TRBJ2-1	15	TRBV27	TRBD1	CASNSGTGGHNEQFF	TGTGCCAGCAATTCGGGGACAGGGGGTCACAATGAGCAGTTCTTC
once	TRBJ2-7	15	TRBV7-9	NA	CASSLTGHSSYEQYF	TGTGCCAGCAGCTTAACGGGACACAGCTCCTACGAGCAGTACTTC
NA	TRBJ2-7	16	TRBV7-9	TRBD2	CASSLGPISGSREQYF	TGTGCCAGCAGCTTAGGGCCCATTAGCGGGAGTAGAGAGCAGTACTTC
few	TRBJ2-7	17	TRBV30	TRBD1	CAWSSRLWDRGIYEQYF	TGTGCCTGGAGCTCCCGTCTTTGGGACAGGGGAATCTACGAGCAGTACTTC
NA	TRBJ2-1	14	TRBV5-1	TRBD2	CASSLAGEGNEQFF	TGCGCCAGCAGCTTAGCGGGAGAGGGGAATGAGCAGTTCTTC
NA	TRBJ2-7	14	TRBV21-1	NA	CASSPQDRFYEQYF	TGTGCCAGCAGTCCCCAGGATAGGTTCTACGAGCAGTACTTC
NA	TRBJ1-2	13	TRBV7-2	NA	CASSLSRRSGYTF	TGTGCCAGCAGCTTATCCAGGAGGTCCGGCTACACCTTC
NA	TRBJ2-3	16	TRBV2	NA	CASRRGGGGSGDTQYF	TGTGCCAGCAGGAGGGGGGGAGGCGGGTCCGGAGATACGCAGTATTTT
once	TRBJ2-2	14	TRBV19	NA	CASSIPGNTGELFF	TGTGCCAGTAGTATCCCAGGGAACACCGGGGAGCTGTTTTTT
NA	TRBJ1-1	15	TRBV7-8	NA	CASSLDHRLDTEAFF	TGTGCCAGCAGCTTAGATCACAGGTTGGACACTGAAGCTTTCTTT
NA	TRBJ2-2	14	TRBV4-3	NA	CASSLRVYTGELFF	TGCGCCAGCAGCCTCAGGGTCTATACCGGGGAGCTGTTTTTT
NA	TRBJ2-2	15	TRBV6-5	NA	CASSYAGRSTGELFF	TGTGCCAGCAGTTACGCGGGGCGGTCCACCGGGGAGCTGTTTTTT
NA	TRBJ2-2	14	TRBV18	NA	CASSPLSISGELFF	TGTGCCAGCTCACCATTATCTATATCCGGGGAGCTGTTTTTT
NA	TRBJ1-1	15	TRBV5-4	TRBD1	CASSKSNTGDTEAFF	TGTGCCAGCAGCAAATCCAACACAGGGGACACTGAAGCTTTCTTT
NA	TRBJ1-2	12	TRBV6-5	NA	CASGESDYGYTF	TGTGCCAGCGGGGAGTCTGACTATGGCTACACCTTC
NA	TRBJ1-1	13	TRBV6-6	NA	CASSHKLNTEAFF	TGTGCCAGCAGTCACAAATTGAACACTGAAGCTTTCTTT
few	TRBJ1-1	13	TRBV10-1	NA	CASSGGGNTEAFF	TGCGCCAGCAGCGGGGGGGGGAACACTGAAGCTTTCTTT
NA	TRBJ1-1	16	TRBV7-3	NA	CASSLEIGRGSTEAFF	TGTGCCAGCAGCTTAGAGATCGGGAGGGGTTCGACTGAAGCTTTCTTT
few	TRBJ2-1	15	TRBV4-2	NA	CASSQERLASREQFF	TGTGCCAGCAGCCAAGAGAGGCTAGCGAGCCGAGAGCAGTTCTTC